The 13 T cell receptor beta chains reported below all come from one sample, sequenced in a study of PD-L1 blockade in urothelial cancer. Described time point: peripheral blood 6 weeks after treatment start. Produced via immunoSEQ multiplex PCR; TCRdb's table is partial and in-frame only. The sample consists of around 53,000 clones, around 85% of them appearing once. Sequenced material: PBMCs, taken around atezolizumab (anti-PD-L1) treatment. The receptors shown here come from a man between 50 and 59 years old with urothelial cancer.

The chain employs TRBV6-6 and TRBJ1-6; TRBD1 agrees at 7 bases. V gave up 7 bases and J gave up 5 bases; unmatched junction bases: 2. The CDR3 is 13 amino acids. Germline CDR1 MNHNY, CDR2 SVGAGI (reference sequence). CDR3 loop: CASTGQDNSPLHF. As DNA, the CDR3 is TGTGCCAGCACAGGACAGGATAATTCACCCCTCCACTTT.

The V and J genes are TRBV7-8 and TRBJ2-3; 7 nucleotides agree with TRBD2. In germline, CDR1 is SGHVS, CDR2 FQNEAQ. The CDR3 length is 16 residues. The trim removed 2 bases at V and 1 base at J, leaving 6 bases unmatched. The CDR3 DNA reads TGTGCCAGCAGCTTAACGTGGAGCGGGGGCACAGATACGCAGTATTTT. It encodes CASSLTWSGGTDTQYF.

This clone was recorded a few times. CDR3 in amino acids: CASSSRQGISYNEQFF. The DNA of the CDR3 is TGTGCCAGCAGTTCTCGACAGGGGATTTCCTACAATGAGCAGTTCTTC. This chain links TRBV27 with TRBJ2-1, with 8 bases identical to TRBD1. Losses at the gene ends were 4 bases for V and 1 base for J; bases not matched to a gene: 6. The CDR3 is 16 residues long. Germline V gives CDR1 MNHEY, CDR2 SMNVEV (reference sequence).

This chain joins TRBV27 and TRBJ2-1; 14 bases are a match to TRBD2. The CDR3 loop spans 17 amino acids. The V and J ends lost 10 bases and 7 bases, in that order; junction bases with no gene match: 15. The germline V gene encodes CDR1 MNHEY and CDR2 SMNVEV (reference sequence). CDR3 amino acids: CAIGHPRGTSGGNEQFF. CDR3 bases: TGTGCCATCGGACACCCCAGAGGGACTAGCGGGGGTAATGAGCAGTTCTTC.

The chain links TRBV9 to TRBJ2-3; TRBD2 aligns across 8 bases. The CDR3 loop spans 17 amino acids. J gave up 3 bases and V 4 bases, and 13 bases lay outside the gene matches. The germline CDR1 and CDR2 sequences are SGDLS and YYNGEE. CDR3 nucleotides: TGTGCCAGCAGCCCCCTAAGCTCGGGAGGGGGTACAGATACGCAGTATTTT. Amino acid sequence: CASSPLSSGGGTDTQYF.

V gene TRBV18 combines with J gene TRBJ2-5; D is ambiguous. V lost 8 bases and J lost 4, with 8 bases in between. The CDR3 length is 11 residues. Germline-derived CDR1 and CDR2 are KGHSH and LQKENI. The CDR3, as DNA: TGTGCCAGCCAATCCATAGAGACCCAGTACTTC. This translates into CASQSIETQYF.

The chain is built from TRBV5-4 and TRBJ2-1; 10 bases map to TRBD2. Germline V CDR1 and CDR2: SGHNT, YYREEE (reference sequence). Germline trimming cut 6 bases from V and 4 bases from J; bases unmatched to any gene: 7. The CDR3 extends over 15 amino acids. CDR3: CASTPGTSAYNEQFF. The CDR3 region has the DNA TGTGCCAGCACCCCAGGGACTAGCGCTTACAATGAGCAGTTCTTC. The whole variable domain, remainder taken from reference TRBV5-4 and TRBJ2-1, is ETGVTQSPTHLIKTRGQQVTLRCSSQSGHNTVSWYQQALGQGPQFIFQYYREEENGRGNFPPRFSGLQFPNYSSELNVNALELDDSALYLCASTPGTSAYNEQFFGPGTRLTVL.

The chain links TRBV28 to TRBJ2-4; D possibly corresponds to TRBD1 (6 bases). The V gene lost 3 bases and the J gene lost 0 bases, with 12 bases spanning the gap. The CDR3 extends over 16 amino acids. Germline lookup yields CDR1 MDHEN and CDR2 SYDVKM. CDR3 sequence (DNA): TGTGCCAGCAGTTTCTCTGGGACATTAGCCAAAAACATTCAGTACTTC. Residues: CASSFSGTLAKNIQYF.

The rearrangement joins TRBV6-5 to TRBJ2-7, with D unclear. The CDR3 length is 14 residues. Trimming removed 3 bases at V and 0 bases at J, with 9 bases between. Looked up from germline, CDR1 is MNHEY and CDR2 is SVGAGI. The CDR3 loop reads CASSYTESSYEQYF. The CDR3 nucleotides are TGTGCCAGCAGTTATACAGAGAGCTCCTACGAGCAGTACTTC.

The V gene is TRBV7-2, the J gene TRBJ1-5; perhaps TRBD1 as D (5 bases). V was trimmed by 2 bases and J by 5 bases, leaving 7 bases between them. The CDR3 consists of 13 residues. The germline CDR1 and CDR2 sequences are SGHTA and FQGNSA. The DNA for the CDR3 is TGTGCCAGCAGCTTAAAAGGGGATCAGCCCCAGCATTTT. Amino acids: CASSLKGDQPQHF.

This clone was picked up a small number of times. V gene TRBV20-1 combines with J gene TRBJ2-1; 7 bases map to TRBD2. The germline V gene encodes CDR1 DFQATT and CDR2 SNEGSKA (reference sequence). The CDR3 is 11 residues long. CDR3 sequence reads: CRTGGYNEQFF. The DNA for the CDR3 is TGCAGGACCGGGGGGTACAATGAGCAGTTCTTC.

The J gene is TRBJ2-3, the V gene TRBV9, with 11 bases fitting TRBD2. The CDR3 covers 18 residues. Unmatched junction bases numbered 8, after V lost 0 bases and J lost 2 bases. Germline V gene sequence: CDR1 SGDLS, CDR2 YYNGEE. DNA for the CDR3: TGTGCCAGCAGCGTAGCTCCCGTAGCGGGGGGGCCCACAGATACGCAGTATTTT. It codes for CASSVAPVAGGPTDTQYF.

This chain joins TRBV30 and TRBJ2-7, with D possibly TRBD1 on 6 matching bases. V lost 3 bases to trimming and J lost 0 bases, with 12 bases between them. CDR1 and CDR2 from the germline V gene are GTSNPN and SVGIG (reference sequence). This CDR3 is built from 14 residues. The CDR3, as DNA: TGTGCCTGGAGGGAGCCAGGGGTCTCCTACGAGCAGTACTTC. Its protein is CAWREPGVSYEQYF.